The 26 T cell receptor beta chains in this list originate from one sample, sequenced in a study of PD-L1 blockade in urothelial cancer. The protocol was immunoSEQ multiplex PCR, while the TCRdb copy is restricted to in-frame clones and leaves out a portion. Found here are tens of thousands of clones, about 85% of them singletons; the top ten hold roughly 8.2%. Sequences were derived from PBMCs, sampled around atezolizumab (anti-PD-L1) treatment. These receptors originate from a man aged 55 to 70 with urothelial cancer.

V gene TRBV27 combines with J gene TRBJ2-7; 9 nucleotides agree with TRBD1. V shed 6 bases, J shed 5 bases, and the junction held 8 bases outside the gene matches. CDR3 size: 14 residues. CDR1 and CDR2 (germline): MNHEY, SMNVEV (reference sequence). The CDR3 nucleotides are TGTGCCAGCAGCCCGGGACAGGGTTTCGACGAGCAGTACTTC. This sequence encodes CASSPGQGFDEQYF.

The chain has TRBV4-3 and TRBJ1-2; D unresolved. Germline assignment: CDR1 LGHNA and CDR2 YSLEER. The V and J ends lost 0 bases and 8 bases respectively, with 19 bases between them. The CDR3 length is 16 residues. This CDR3 reads CASSQDMGGRRDGYTF. In DNA, the CDR3 is TGCGCCAGCAGCCAAGATATGGGAGGGAGGAGAGACGGCTACACCTTC.

This clone was detected a few times. The chain recombines TRBV5-6 with TRBJ2-1; a possible D gene is TRBD1 (6 bases). The CDR3 has 15 amino acids. CDR1 and CDR2 from the germline V gene are SGHDT and YYEEEE. V was cut by 5 bases and J by 0 bases, with 12 bases left in between. CDR3: CASSLRGYSYNEQFF. CDR3 coding DNA: TGTGCCAGCAGTCTAAGGGGGTACTCCTACAATGAGCAGTTCTTC.

The V call is TRBV29-1, the J call TRBJ1-2; a weak D match, TRBD1 (5 bases). Germline assignment: CDR1 SQVTM and CDR2 ANQGSEA. The V end was cut by 6 bases, the J end by 3 bases, with 8 bases between. This CDR3 contains 11 residues. The chain's CDR3 is CSVIRDYGYTF. CDR3 sequence (DNA): TGCAGCGTCATCAGGGACTATGGCTACACCTTC.

This chain joins TRBV19 and TRBJ2-7, with D possibly matching TRBD2 (5 bases). The V and J ends lost 6 bases and 2 bases respectively, with 14 bases between them. The CDR3 covers 14 residues. Germline assignment: CDR1 LNHDA and CDR2 SQIVND (reference sequence). The CDR3 is CASRTSRGPYEQYF. In DNA form, the CDR3 reads TGTGCCAGTAGAACGAGTCGGGGTCCCTACGAGCAGTACTTC.

The chain couples TRBV19 to TRBJ1-5, with 12 positions matching TRBD1. CDR1 LNHDA and CDR2 SQIVND come from the germline V gene (reference sequence). J gave up 2 bases and V 6 bases, and 11 bases lay outside the gene matches. This CDR3 has 18 amino acids. The CDR3: CASSQAGTGGGRNQPQHF. CDR3 nucleotide sequence: TGTGCCAGTAGCCAAGCCGGGACAGGGGGCGGTCGCAATCAGCCCCAGCATTTT. Based on the CDR3 plus reference TRBV19 and TRBJ1-5, the full variable domain is DGGITQSPKYLFRKEGQNVTLSCEQNLNHDAMYWYRQDPGQGLRLIYYSQIVNDFQKGDIAEGYSVSREKKESFPLTVTSAQKNPTAFYLCASSQAGTGGGRNQPQHFGDGTRLSIL.

This chain joins TRBV6-6 and TRBJ2-7; 7 nucleotides agree with TRBD1. Germline CDR1 and CDR2: MNHNY and SVGAGI (reference sequence). The CDR3 consists of 13 residues. With 0 bases clipped from V and 6 bases from J, the junction kept 2 bases outside the gene matches. In DNA form, the CDR3 reads TGTGCCAGCAGTTACTCAGACAGGGCCGAGCAGTACTTC. It codes for CASSYSDRAEQYF.

The chain is built from TRBV5-1 and TRBJ1-2; tentative D call: TRBD1 (5 bases). CDR1 and CDR2 (germline): SGHRS, YFSETQ. The CDR3 totals 13 residues. Trimming pared 4 bases from V and 8 bases from J, leaving 15 bases between. The CDR3 sequence is CASSPGGPQGYTF. The CDR3 DNA sequence: TGCGCCAGCAGCCCGGGGGGACCCCAGGGCTACACCTTC.

This chain links TRBV9 with TRBJ2-1; tentative D call: TRBD1 (6 bases). CDR1 and CDR2 (germline): SGDLS, YYNGEE. V was pared by 0 bases and J by 4 bases, with 11 bases between. CDR3 length: 15 residues. The CDR3 DNA reads as TGTGCCAGCAGCGTAGCCAGGGGCGGTTACAATGAGCAGTTCTTC. This codes for CASSVARGGYNEQFF. The variable domain in full, completed from reference TRBV9 and TRBJ2-1, reads DSGVTQTPKHLITATGQRVTLRCSPRSGDLSVYWYQQSLDQGLQFLIQYYNGEERAKGNILERFSAQQFPDLHSELNLSSLELGDSALYFCASSVARGGYNEQFFGPGTRLTVL.

V gene TRBV13 combines with J gene TRBJ1-1; D is undetermined. Deletions cut 2 bases from V and 6 bases from J, with 10 bases between. CDR1 is PRHDT and CDR2 is FYEKMQ in the germline V gene (reference sequence). The CDR3 runs to 13 residues. The CDR3 sequence: CASSLRQVPEAFF. The CDR3 DNA sequence: TGTGCCAGCAGCTTAAGGCAGGTGCCTGAAGCTTTCTTT.

This chain joins TRBV5-4 and TRBJ2-2; 12 positions agree with TRBD2. The trim removed 3 bases at V and 5 bases at J, leaving 8 bases unmatched. Germline CDR1 and CDR2: SGHNT and YYREEE (reference sequence). CDR3 size: 17 residues. CDR3 loop: CASSYGLAGTSTGELFF. CDR3 bases: TGTGCCAGCAGCTACGGACTAGCGGGGACTTCGACCGGGGAGCTGTTTTTT.

V gene TRBV6-5 combines with J gene TRBJ2-6; D is perhaps TRBD1 (5 bases). Germline lookup yields CDR1 MNHEY and CDR2 SVGAGI. This CDR3 spans 15 amino acids. Trimming took off 5 bases at V and 5 bases at J, with 13 bases between the two ends. The CDR3 loop is CASSQKQVWANVLTF. The CDR3 bases are TGTGCCAGCAGTCAAAAACAGGTGTGGGCCAACGTCCTGACTTTC.

The table lists this clone with a count of one. The chain joins TRBV19 to TRBJ1-5, with a possible D match to TRBD1 (6 bases). Per germline, CDR1 LNHDA and CDR2 SQIVND (reference sequence). The V end lost 5 bases, the J end lost 0 bases, and 11 bases lay between the germline ends. The length of the CDR3 is 15 residues. The CDR3 sequence: CASSYNRVSNQPQHF. The CDR3 bases are TGTGCCAGTAGTTATAACAGGGTTAGCAATCAGCCCCAGCATTTT.

DNA for the CDR3: TGTGCCTGGATCAACTGGCAGGGAGGAGAGACCCAGTACTTC. Residues: CAWINWQGGETQYF. The chain couples TRBV30 to TRBJ2-5, with D maybe TRBD2 (6 bases). The CDR3 sequence is 14 residues long. The ends were cut back, 4 bases at V and 4 bases at J, with 16 bases in the middle. Germline CDR1 reads GTSNPN; CDR2 reads SVGIG (reference sequence).

V usage is TRBV11-2 and J usage is TRBJ2-2; 8 positions match TRBD1. Germline CDR1 is SGHAT and CDR2 is FQNNGV. The V and J ends lost 4 bases and 0 bases, in that order; junction bases with no gene match: 4. CDR3 length: 16 residues. The CDR3 nucleotides are TGTGCCAGCAGCTCTCCGACAGGGGCGAACACCGGGGAGCTGTTTTTT. It codes for CASSSPTGANTGELFF. Full variable domain (remainder filled in from reference TRBV11-2 and TRBJ2-2): EAGVAQSPRYKIIEKRQSVAFWCNPISGHATLYWYQQILGQGPKLLIQFQNNGVVDDSQLPKDRFSAERLKGVDSTLKIQPAKLEDSAVYLCASSSPTGANTGELFFGEGSRLTVL.

The chain is built from TRBV16 and TRBJ1-1, with a tentative D call TRBD1 (5 bases). The V gene lost 0 bases and the J gene lost 1 base, with 12 bases spanning the gap. Germline values: CDR1 KGHSY, CDR2 FQNENV. CDR3 length: 16 amino acids. CDR3 sequence (DNA): TGTGCCAGCAGCCAATCGGTCGGGGGGGGGAACACTGAAGCTTTCTTT. Residues: CASSQSVGGGNTEAFF.

The genes are TRBV7-9 and TRBJ1-1; D unresolved. The CDR3 has 13 amino acids. CDR1 and CDR2 from the germline V gene are SEHNR and FQNEAQ (reference sequence). Trimming cost V 1 base and J 1 base, with 4 bases left between them. This chain's CDR3 is CASSLGRNTEAFF. In DNA form, the CDR3 reads TGTGCCAGCAGCTTAGGGAGGAACACTGAAGCTTTCTTT.

The V call is TRBV21-1, the J call TRBJ1-4; TRBD1 was called by the table and not checked on the DNA. TRBV21-1 is designated a pseudogene. This CDR3 spans 15 amino acids. CDR3 loop: CASSNVLSGMEKLFF. The CDR3, as DNA: TGTGCCAGCAGCAATGTGTTATCAGGGATGGAAAAACTGTTTTTT.

The J gene is TRBJ1-1, the V gene TRBV13, with 10 positions matching TRBD1. V trimming: 6 bases; J trimming: 5 bases; junction bases outside the gene matches: 12. The CDR3 covers 16 residues. Germline V CDR1 and CDR2: PRHDT, FYEKMQ (reference sequence). CDR3 in amino acids: CASSLRPGQGVTEAFF. For the CDR3, the DNA is TGTGCCAGCAGTCTACGACCAGGACAGGGGGTGACTGAAGCTTTCTTT.

This chain uses TRBV6-6 with TRBJ2-3; D is perhaps TRBD2 (6 bases). Germline lookup yields CDR1 MNHNY and CDR2 SVGAGI (reference sequence). The CDR3 totals 15 residues. V lost 3 bases, J lost 5 bases, and 15 bases lay in between. The CDR3 nucleotides are TGTGCCAGCAGTTATCTTCGGCGGGGTTTAGATACGCAGTATTTT. Its translation is CASSYLRRGLDTQYF.

The CDR3 is CASSRTGTRPTDTQYF. DNA of the CDR3: TGTGCCAGCAGCCGAACCGGCACTAGACCCACAGATACGCAGTATTTT. The V call is TRBV11-3, the J call TRBJ2-3, with D perhaps TRBD2 (5 bases). The CDR3 has 16 residues. In germline, CDR1 is SGHNT, CDR2 YENEEA. V gave up 5 bases and J gave up 2 bases, with 17 bases separating them. Using reference TRBV11-3 and TRBJ2-3 for the parts outside the CDR3, the full variable domain is EAGVVQSPRYKIIEKKQPVAFWCNPISGHNTLYWYLQNLGQGPELLIRYENEEAVDDSQLPKDRFSAERLKGVDSTLKIQPAELGDSAVYLCASSRTGTRPTDTQYFGPGTRLTVL.

This chain uses TRBV7-2 with TRBJ2-7, with D unclear. This CDR3 is built from 13 residues. V shed 1 base and J shed 4 bases, with 8 bases lying between them. Germline lookup yields CDR1 SGHTA and CDR2 FQGNSA. The chain's CDR3 is CASSLELLYEQYF. The CDR3 region has the DNA TGTGCCAGCAGCTTAGAGCTTCTATACGAGCAGTACTTC.

This chain uses TRBV7-9 with TRBJ2-5, with 9 bases aligning to TRBD1. Germline-derived CDR1 and CDR2 are SEHNR and FQNEAQ (reference sequence). V shed 5 bases and J 5 bases; nucleotides not matched to a gene: 9. This CDR3 spans 15 amino acids. CDR3 sequence: CASSRVNRGQETQYF. CDR3 nucleotides: TGTGCCAGCAGCAGGGTAAACAGGGGGCAGGAGACCCAGTACTTC.

Written as DNA, the CDR3 is TGTGCCAGCAGCAGGACTAGCGGGGGGACCTACAATGAGCAGTTCTTC. The encoded protein is CASSRTSGGTYNEQFF. V is TRBV7-3 and J is TRBJ2-1; 14 bases agree with TRBD2. The junction had 2 bases not matched to a gene; V was cut back by 5 bases and J by 2 bases. This CDR3 is built from 16 residues. CDR1 and CDR2 (germline): SGHTA, FQGTGA.

The rearrangement joins TRBV10-2 to TRBJ2-5; 7 positions agree with TRBD2. The germline gives CDR1 WSHSY, CDR2 SAAADI. CDR3 length: 15 residues. V shed 0 bases, J shed 5 bases, and the junction held 6 bases outside the gene matches. The CDR3 region has the DNA TGCGCCAGCAGTGAGTCGAGCGGGGCGGGGGAGACCCAGTACTTC. This encodes CASSESSGAGETQYF.

The chain couples TRBV27 to TRBJ2-2; 8 bases match TRBD2. From germline, CDR1 is MNHEY and CDR2 SMNVEV (reference sequence). The V segment lost 5 bases and the J segment 5 bases; nucleotides outside the gene matches: 7. The CDR3 is 15 residues long. The CDR3, as DNA: TGTGCCAGCAGTCAACCCGGGACTAGTACCGGGGAGCTGTTTTTT. Protein sequence: CASSQPGTSTGELFF.